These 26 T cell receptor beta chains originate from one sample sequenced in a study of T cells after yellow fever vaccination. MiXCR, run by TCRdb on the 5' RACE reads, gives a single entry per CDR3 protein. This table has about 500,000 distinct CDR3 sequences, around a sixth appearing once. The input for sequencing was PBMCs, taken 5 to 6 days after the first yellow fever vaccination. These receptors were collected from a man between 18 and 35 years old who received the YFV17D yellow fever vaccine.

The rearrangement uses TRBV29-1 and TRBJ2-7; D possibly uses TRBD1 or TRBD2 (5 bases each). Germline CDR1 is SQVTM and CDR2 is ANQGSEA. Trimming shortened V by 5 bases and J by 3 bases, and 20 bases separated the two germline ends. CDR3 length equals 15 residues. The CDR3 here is CSVNLRDRPFYEQYF. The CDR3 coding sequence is TGCAGCGTTAACCTCCGGGACCGTCCCTTCTACGAGCAGTACTTC.

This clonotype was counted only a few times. The CDR3 DNA sequence: TGTGCCAGCAGCCAAGAGAGGCCTGGGAAGGTGTATTTT. As protein: CASSQERPGKVYF. This rearrangement joins TRBV3-1 to TRBJ2-3; D not resolved. The CDR3 consists of 13 residues. V lost 0 bases, J lost 14 bases, and 15 bases lay in between. Germline CDR1 is LGHDT and CDR2 is YNNKEL (reference sequence).

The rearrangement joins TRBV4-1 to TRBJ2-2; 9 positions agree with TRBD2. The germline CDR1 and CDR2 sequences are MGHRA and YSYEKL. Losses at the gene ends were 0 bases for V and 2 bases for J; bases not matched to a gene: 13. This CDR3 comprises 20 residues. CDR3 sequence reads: CASSQDPPAAGGPNTGELFF. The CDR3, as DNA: TGCGCCAGCAGCCAAGATCCCCCCGCGGCGGGGGGGCCCAACACCGGGGAGCTGTTTTTT.

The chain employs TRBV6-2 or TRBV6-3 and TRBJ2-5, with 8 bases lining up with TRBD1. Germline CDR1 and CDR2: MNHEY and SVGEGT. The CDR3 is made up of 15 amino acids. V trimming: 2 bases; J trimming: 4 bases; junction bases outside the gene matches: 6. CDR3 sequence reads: CASSYVGQVPETQYF. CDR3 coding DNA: TGTGCCAGCAGTTACGTGGGACAGGTCCCAGAGACCCAGTACTTC.

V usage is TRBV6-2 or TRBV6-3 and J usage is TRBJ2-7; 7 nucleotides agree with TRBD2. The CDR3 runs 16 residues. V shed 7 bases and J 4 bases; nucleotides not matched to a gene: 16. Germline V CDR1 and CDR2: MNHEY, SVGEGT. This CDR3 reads CASNPGESGAGYEQYF. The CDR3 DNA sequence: TGTGCCAGCAATCCGGGGGAGAGCGGGGCTGGTTACGAGCAGTACTTC.

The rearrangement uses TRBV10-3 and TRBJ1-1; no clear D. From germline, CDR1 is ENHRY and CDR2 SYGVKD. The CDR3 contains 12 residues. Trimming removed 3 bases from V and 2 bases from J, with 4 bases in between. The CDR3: CAISESNTEAFF. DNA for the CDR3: TGTGCCATCAGTGAAAGTAACACTGAAGCTTTCTTT.

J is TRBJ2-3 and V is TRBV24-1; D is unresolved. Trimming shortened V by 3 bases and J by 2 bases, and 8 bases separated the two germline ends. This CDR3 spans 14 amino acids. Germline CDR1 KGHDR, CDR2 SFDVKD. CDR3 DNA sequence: TGTGCCACCAGTGATGCACAGTACACAGATACGCAGTATTTT. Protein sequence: CATSDAQYTDTQYF.

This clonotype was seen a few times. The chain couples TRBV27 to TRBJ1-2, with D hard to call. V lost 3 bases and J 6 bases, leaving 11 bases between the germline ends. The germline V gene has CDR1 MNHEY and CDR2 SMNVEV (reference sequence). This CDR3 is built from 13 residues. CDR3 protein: CASSFGALNGYTF. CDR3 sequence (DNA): TGTGCCAGCAGTTTCGGTGCTCTCAATGGCTACACCTTC.

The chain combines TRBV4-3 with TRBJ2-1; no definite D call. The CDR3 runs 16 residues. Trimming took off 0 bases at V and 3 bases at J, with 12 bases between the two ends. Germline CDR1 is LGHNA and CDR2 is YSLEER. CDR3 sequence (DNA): TGCGCCAGCAGCCAAGATTTGGGGAAATTCTACAATGAGCAGTTCTTC. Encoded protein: CASSQDLGKFYNEQFF.

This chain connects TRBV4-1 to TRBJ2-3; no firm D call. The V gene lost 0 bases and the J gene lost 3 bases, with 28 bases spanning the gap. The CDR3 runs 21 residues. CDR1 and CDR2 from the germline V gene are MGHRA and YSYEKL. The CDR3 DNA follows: TGCGCCAGCAGCCAAGAAGGCGGATTCGGATATTCGGGTCGGATAACAGATACGCAGTATTTT. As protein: CASSQEGGFGYSGRITDTQYF.

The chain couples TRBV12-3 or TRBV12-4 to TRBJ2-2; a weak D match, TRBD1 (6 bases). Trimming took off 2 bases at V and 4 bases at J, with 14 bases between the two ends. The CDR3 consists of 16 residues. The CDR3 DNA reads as TGTGCCAGCAGTTTATGGCGGACAGAACCCACCGGGGAGCTGTTTTTT. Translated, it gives CASSLWRTEPTGELFF.

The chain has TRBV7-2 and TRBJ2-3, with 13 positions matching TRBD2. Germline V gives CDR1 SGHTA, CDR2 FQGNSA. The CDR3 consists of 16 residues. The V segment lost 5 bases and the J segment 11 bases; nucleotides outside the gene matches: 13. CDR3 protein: CASSATSGGGPMRQYF. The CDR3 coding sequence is TGTGCCAGCAGCGCAACTAGCGGGGGGGGCCCCATGAGGCAGTATTTT.

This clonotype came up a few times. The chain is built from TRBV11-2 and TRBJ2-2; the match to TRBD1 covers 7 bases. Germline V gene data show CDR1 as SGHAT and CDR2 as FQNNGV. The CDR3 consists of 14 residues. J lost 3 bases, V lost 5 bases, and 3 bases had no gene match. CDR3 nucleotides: TGTGCCAGCAGCGGACAGGTGGACACCGGGGAGCTGTTTTTT. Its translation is CASSGQVDTGELFF.

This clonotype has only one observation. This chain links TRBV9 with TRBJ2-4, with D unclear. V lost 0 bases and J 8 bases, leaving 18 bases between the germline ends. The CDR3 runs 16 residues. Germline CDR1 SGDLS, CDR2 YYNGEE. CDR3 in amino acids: CASSVAPASSGDIQYF. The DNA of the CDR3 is TGTGCCAGCAGCGTAGCCCCAGCGTCGAGTGGGGACATTCAGTACTTC.

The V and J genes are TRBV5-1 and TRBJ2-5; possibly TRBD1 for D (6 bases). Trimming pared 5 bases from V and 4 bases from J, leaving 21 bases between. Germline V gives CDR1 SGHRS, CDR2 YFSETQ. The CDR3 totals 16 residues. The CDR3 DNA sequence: TGCGCCAGCAGATTCACCCAGGGTACAGGGTCAGAGACCCAGTACTTC. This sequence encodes CASRFTQGTGSETQYF.

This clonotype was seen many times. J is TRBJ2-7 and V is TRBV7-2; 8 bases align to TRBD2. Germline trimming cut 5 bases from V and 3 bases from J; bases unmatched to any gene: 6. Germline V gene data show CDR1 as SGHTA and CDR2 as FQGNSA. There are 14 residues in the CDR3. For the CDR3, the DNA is TGTGCCAGCAGCCTCCAGCGGGGGAGCTACGAGCAGTACTTC. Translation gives CASSLQRGSYEQYF.

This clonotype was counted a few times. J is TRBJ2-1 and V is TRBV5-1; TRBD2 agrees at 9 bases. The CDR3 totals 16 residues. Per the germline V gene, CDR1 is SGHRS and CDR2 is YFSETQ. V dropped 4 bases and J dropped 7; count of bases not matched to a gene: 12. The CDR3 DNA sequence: TGCGCCAGCAGCCTTTCATTAGCGGGGGTCCAGAATGAGCAGTTCTTC. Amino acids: CASSLSLAGVQNEQFF.

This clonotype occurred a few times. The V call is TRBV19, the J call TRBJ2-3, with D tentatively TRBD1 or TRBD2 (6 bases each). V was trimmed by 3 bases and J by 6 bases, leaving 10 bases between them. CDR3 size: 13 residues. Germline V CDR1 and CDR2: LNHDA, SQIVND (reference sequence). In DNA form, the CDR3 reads TGTGCCAGTAGTATCCCGGGGGCGGATACGCAGTATTTT. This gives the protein CASSIPGADTQYF.

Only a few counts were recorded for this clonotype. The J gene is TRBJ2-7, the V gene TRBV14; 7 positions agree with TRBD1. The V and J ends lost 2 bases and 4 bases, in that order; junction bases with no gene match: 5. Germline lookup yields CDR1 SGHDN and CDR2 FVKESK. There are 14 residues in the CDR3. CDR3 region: CASSQTGQSYEQYF. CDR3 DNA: TGTGCCAGCAGCCAAACGGGACAGAGTTACGAGCAGTACTTC.

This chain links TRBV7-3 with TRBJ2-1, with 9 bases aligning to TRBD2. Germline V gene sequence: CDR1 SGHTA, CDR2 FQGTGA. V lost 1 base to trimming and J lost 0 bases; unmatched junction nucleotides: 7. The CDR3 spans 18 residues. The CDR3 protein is CASSLMGLAGSSYNEQFF. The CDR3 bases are TGTGCCAGCAGCTTAATGGGTCTAGCGGGGAGCTCCTACAATGAGCAGTTCTTC.

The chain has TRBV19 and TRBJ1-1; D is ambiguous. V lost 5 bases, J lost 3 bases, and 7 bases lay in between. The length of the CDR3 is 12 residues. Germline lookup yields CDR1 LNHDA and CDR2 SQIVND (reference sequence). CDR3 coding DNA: TGTGCCAGTAGTCCCCGGCACACTGAAGCTTTCTTT. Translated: CASSPRHTEAFF.

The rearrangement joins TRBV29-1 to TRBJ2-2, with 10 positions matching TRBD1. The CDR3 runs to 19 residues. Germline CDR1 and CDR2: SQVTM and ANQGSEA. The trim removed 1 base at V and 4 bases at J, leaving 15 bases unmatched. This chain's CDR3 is CSVEVDPPGQGQATGELFF. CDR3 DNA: TGCAGCGTTGAAGTAGATCCTCCGGGACAGGGGCAAGCCACCGGGGAGCTGTTTTTT.

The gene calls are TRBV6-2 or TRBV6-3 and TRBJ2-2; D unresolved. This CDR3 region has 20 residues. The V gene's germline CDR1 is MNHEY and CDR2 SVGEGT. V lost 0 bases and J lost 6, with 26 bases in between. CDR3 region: CASSYSRVLGRLTFPGELFF. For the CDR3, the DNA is TGTGCCAGCAGTTACTCGAGAGTTTTAGGCAGGCTGACGTTTCCCGGGGAGCTGTTTTTT.

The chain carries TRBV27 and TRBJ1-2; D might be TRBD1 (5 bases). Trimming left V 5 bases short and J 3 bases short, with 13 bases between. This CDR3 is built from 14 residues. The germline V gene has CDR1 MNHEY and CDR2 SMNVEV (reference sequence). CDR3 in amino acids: CASSIYGTDYGYTF. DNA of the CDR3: TGTGCCAGCAGTATTTACGGGACTGACTATGGCTACACCTTC.

The CDR3 reads CASSPEWLAGNEQFF. CDR3 in DNA: TGTGCCAGCAGCCCAGAGTGGCTAGCGGGGAATGAGCAGTTCTTC. The chain carries TRBV14 and TRBJ2-1; 9 bases are shared with TRBD2. Per the germline V gene, CDR1 is SGHDN and CDR2 is FVKESK. V was clipped by 4 bases and J by 7 bases; unmatched bases: 8. The CDR3 extends over 15 amino acids.

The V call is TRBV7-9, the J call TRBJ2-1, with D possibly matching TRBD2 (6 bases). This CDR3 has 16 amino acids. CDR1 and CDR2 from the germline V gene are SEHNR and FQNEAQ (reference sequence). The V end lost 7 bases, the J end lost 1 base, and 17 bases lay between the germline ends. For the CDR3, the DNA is TGTGCCAGCATCCCTATCGGGAGAAGTTCCTACAATGAGCAGTTCTTC. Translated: CASIPIGRSSYNEQFF.